The rows below give T cell receptor beta chains drawn from one sample of a study of shared clonotypes between healthy human individuals. The table came from immunoSEQ multiplex PCR; TCRdb's copy has only in-frame clones and leaves some out. There are about 2.3 million clones in the sample; approximately 95% occur only once, and 0.39% lies in the top ten. Sequenced sample: naive CD4+ T cells from PBMCs. The receptor set was obtained from a man younger than 35 in good health. Some clones in this sample may be carry-over from other donors' samples. The CDR3 runs from the conserved cysteine through the conserved F or W. D genes are given only for firm matches. Not all rows give a size; the values are once, few, many and, for expanded clones, a class.

>NA|TRBV29-1|TRBJ2-1|TRBD2
TGCAGCGTTGGGCTAGCGGGAGGGCCACTGGATGAGCAGTTCTTC
CSVGLAGGPLDEQFF
>NA|TRBV6-6|TRBJ1-1|NA
TGTGCCAGCAGTTACTCGGCCAGAGGGAACACTGAAGCTTTCTTT
CASSYSARGNTEAFF
>NA|TRBV28|TRBJ2-7|TRBD2
TGTGCCAGCAGGACCGGGACTAGCGGCTCCTACGAGCAGTACTTC
CASRTGTSGSYEQYF
>NA|TRBV9|TRBJ1-4|NA
TGTGCCAGCAGCGAACATCCAACTAATGAAAAACTGTTTTTT
CASSEHPTNEKLFF
>few|TRBV9|TRBJ2-7|NA
TGTGCCAGCAGCGTAGCCGGGAGTACCTACGAGCAGTACTTC
CASSVAGSTYEQYF
>NA|TRBV4-3|TRBJ2-7|NA
TGCGCCAGCAGCCAAGTTCTTACAGCGGGCTCCTACGAGCAGTACTTC
CASSQVLTAGSYEQYF
>NA|TRBV27|TRBJ2-1|TRBD2
TGTGCCAGCAGTTTTAGAGCGGGAGGGCCCTACAATGAGCAGTTCTTC
CASSFRAGGPYNEQFF
>NA|TRBV6-5|TRBJ1-4|NA
TGTGCCAGCAGTTACTCGCGGCTGGGGACTAATGAAAAACTGTTTTTT
CASSYSRLGTNEKLFF
>NA|TRBV19|TRBJ1-5|NA
TGTGCCAGTAGTATACGAGAGGGACAGCCCCAGCATTTT
CASSIREGQPQHF
>NA|TRBV7-2|TRBJ2-1|NA
TGTGCCAGCAGTCCTCAGTCGGATAGCGGTGAGCAGTTCTTC
CASSPQSDSGEQFF
>NA|TRBV30|TRBJ1-5|NA
TGTGCCTGGAGCCCCCTGTTTGATCAGCCCCAGCATTTT
CAWSPLFDQPQHF
>NA|TRBV19|TRBJ1-5|TRBD1
TGTGCCGGTGGACAGTCAGGGGGTAGCAATCAGCCCCAGCATTTT
CAGGQSGGSNQPQHF
>once|TRBV29-1|TRBJ1-1|NA
TGCAGCGTTGAACGCGGAGTGAACACTGAAGCTTTCTTT
CSVERGVNTEAFF
>NA|TRBV7-2|TRBJ2-1|NA
TGTGCCAGCAGCTTAGGGCAGGGGTTCCCTGAGCAGTTCTTC
CASSLGQGFPEQFF
>NA|TRBV5-1|TRBJ2-1|TRBD2
TGCGCCAGCAGCTTGGGGGGTAGCGGGATTCGCAATGAGCAGTTCTTC
CASSLGGSGIRNEQFF
>NA|TRBV7-9|TRBJ1-1|NA
TGTGCCAGCAGCTTTTCCTTCGGCGGGACTGAAGCTTTCTTT
CASSFSFGGTEAFF
>NA|TRBV10-2|TRBJ2-1|TRBD2
TGCGCCAGCAGGGAGGGGACTAGCGAAAACAATGAGCAGTTCTTC
CASREGTSENNEQFF
>NA|TRBV6-6|TRBJ1-5|NA
TGTGCCAGCTACAACGTCCGGGATTTCAGTCAGCCCCAGCATTTT
CASYNVRDFSQPQHF